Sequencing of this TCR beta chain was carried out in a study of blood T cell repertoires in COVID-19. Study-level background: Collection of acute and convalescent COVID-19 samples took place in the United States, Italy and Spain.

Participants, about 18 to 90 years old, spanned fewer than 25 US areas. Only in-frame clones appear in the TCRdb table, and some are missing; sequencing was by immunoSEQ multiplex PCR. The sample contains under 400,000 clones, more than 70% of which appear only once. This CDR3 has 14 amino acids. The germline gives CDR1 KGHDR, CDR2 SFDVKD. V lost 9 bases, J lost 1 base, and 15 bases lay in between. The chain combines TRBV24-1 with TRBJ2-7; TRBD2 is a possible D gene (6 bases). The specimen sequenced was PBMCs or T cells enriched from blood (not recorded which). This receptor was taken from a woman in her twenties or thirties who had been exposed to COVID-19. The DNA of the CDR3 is TGTGCCACCGGCTCCGGGACTCCGTCCTACGAGCAGTACTTC. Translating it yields CATGSGTPSYEQYF.